These 30 T cell receptor beta chains share one sample of origin, sequenced in a study of blood T cell repertoires in COVID-19. Some clones are missing from TCRdb's copy, which holds only in-frame ones; the method was immunoSEQ multiplex PCR. The sample records under 200,000 clones, about 88% being singletons. Specimen: peripheral blood. Every receptor here comes from a man in his 70s with active or convalescent COVID-19.

This clone has a handful of counts. The chain recombines TRBV14 with TRBJ2-1; D not resolved. Germline loops: CDR1 SGHDN, CDR2 FVKESK. CDR3 length equals 11 residues. Trimming pared 2 bases from V and 9 bases from J, leaving 5 bases between. CDR3 in amino acids: CASSQIREQFF. The CDR3 nucleotides are TGTGCCAGCAGCCAAATTCGTGAGCAGTTCTTC.

This rearrangement joins TRBV27 to TRBJ2-7, with TRBD1 identical over 9 bases. Trimming cost V 2 bases and J 6 bases; bases outside gene matches: 5. From germline, CDR1 is MNHEY and CDR2 SMNVEV (reference sequence). The CDR3 contains 14 residues. The CDR3: CASSLGQGPGEQYF. CDR3 bases: TGTGCCAGCAGTTTAGGACAGGGGCCAGGCGAGCAGTACTTC.

The CDR3 nucleotides are TGTGCCAGCAGCTTGGGGGTACTGAGGGACGAGCAGTACTTC. Protein product: CASSLGVLRDEQYF. The chain joins TRBV5-6 to TRBJ2-7, with a weak D call TRBD2 (5 bases). Trimming left V 0 bases short and J 5 bases short, with 12 bases between. Germline lookup yields CDR1 SGHDT and CDR2 YYEEEE. The CDR3 has 14 residues.

There are a few counts of this clone. The chain carries TRBV7-9 and TRBJ2-7; the D gene is possibly TRBD2 (5 bases). V was cut by 4 bases and J by 8 bases, with 12 bases left in between. The length of the CDR3 is 12 residues. Looked up from germline, CDR1 is SEHNR and CDR2 is FQNEAQ (reference sequence). This CDR3 is CASSYEGVKQYF. CDR3 nucleotides: TGTGCCAGCAGCTACGAGGGTGTCAAGCAGTACTTC.

The chain joins TRBV2 to TRBJ2-5; a possible D gene is TRBD1 (6 bases). Trimming left V 11 bases short and J 5 bases short, with 15 bases between. Germline V gives CDR1 SNHLY, CDR2 FYNNEI. This CDR3 is built from 12 residues. CDR3 loop: CAGSMGAETQYF. In nucleotides, the CDR3 is TGTGCCGGTAGTATGGGGGCGGAGACCCAGTACTTC.

The chain recombines TRBV18 with TRBJ2-5, with a possible D match to TRBD2 (6 bases). CDR1 and CDR2 (germline): KGHSH, LQKENI. Trimming stripped 2 bases from V and 1 base from J, with 11 bases between. This CDR3 has 15 residues. The CDR3 nucleotides read TGTGCCAGCTCACCAAATCCCGGGAGCCAAGAGACCCAGTACTTC. It specifies CASSPNPGSQETQYF.

This chain uses TRBV11-3 with TRBJ1-5; possible D gene TRBD1, 6 bases. Germline CDR1 is SGHNT and CDR2 is YENEEA. The V end lost 3 bases, the J end lost 5 bases, and 8 bases lay between the germline ends. CDR3 size: 13 residues. For the CDR3, the DNA is TGTGCCAGCAGCTTGGACAGATATCAGCCCCAGCATTTT. Protein: CASSLDRYQPQHF.

This clone was counted only a few times. The chain combines TRBV3-1 (or the pseudogene TRBV3-2) with TRBJ2-2; no clear D gene. From germline, CDR1 is LGHDT and CDR2 YNNKEL (reference sequence). CDR3 size: 13 residues. Trimming took off 1 base at V and 6 bases at J, with 6 bases between the two ends. In DNA form, the CDR3 reads TGTGCCAGCAGCCAAGCGTTAGCCGGGGAGCTGTTTTTT. This encodes CASSQALAGELFF.

The rearrangement joins TRBV27 to TRBJ2-7, with 10 bases lining up with TRBD1. With 2 bases clipped from V and 5 bases from J, the junction kept 6 bases outside the gene matches. The CDR3 is 15 amino acids. Germline lookup yields CDR1 MNHEY and CDR2 SMNVEV (reference sequence). As DNA, the CDR3 is TGTGCCAGCAGTTTACTTGGGACAGGGGCCCACGAGCAGTACTTC. It yields the protein CASSLLGTGAHEQYF.

The chain links TRBV6-4 to TRBJ2-2, with D perhaps matching TRBD2 (5 bases). From germline, CDR1 is MRHNA and CDR2 SNTAGT. The V gene lost 1 base and the J gene lost 5 bases, with 5 bases spanning the gap. The CDR3 totals 13 residues. The CDR3 region is CASSDWRTGELFF. The DNA for the CDR3 is TGTGCCAGCAGTGACTGGAGGACCGGGGAGCTGTTTTTT.

This clone was counted a single time. The chain is built from TRBV9 and TRBJ2-5; TRBD2 agrees at 11 bases. The CDR3 consists of 16 residues. Germline V gives CDR1 SGDLS, CDR2 YYNGEE. The trim removed 4 bases at V and 5 bases at J, leaving 10 bases unmatched. The CDR3 loop reads CASSPRTSGSGETQYF. CDR3 coding DNA: TGTGCCAGCAGCCCTCGGACTAGCGGGTCCGGGGAGACCCAGTACTTC.

The chain recombines TRBV5-1 with TRBJ1-4; D may be TRBD1 (5 bases). The V end was cut by 4 bases, the J end by 8 bases, with 15 bases between. The CDR3 spans 14 residues. CDR1 and CDR2 (germline): SGHRS, YFSETQ. The CDR3: CASSTDTKREKLFF. The DNA for the CDR3 is TGCGCCAGCAGCACGGACACAAAGAGAGAAAAACTGTTTTTT.

This clone was found a few times. V is TRBV6-5 and J is TRBJ2-7; 7 positions agree with TRBD1. This CDR3 is built from 15 residues. Trimming removed 10 bases from V and 2 bases from J; junction bases left unmatched: 14. Germline V lookup: CDR1 MNHEY, CDR2 SVGAGI. This CDR3 is CATVPLDRDPYEQYF. CDR3 DNA sequence: TGTGCCACCGTGCCACTTGACAGGGACCCCTACGAGCAGTACTTC.

The V gene is TRBV7-2, the J gene TRBJ1-4; D is possibly TRBD1 (5 bases). CDR3 length equals 15 residues. V was cut by 1 base and J by 2 bases, with 8 bases left in between. Germline CDR1 reads SGHTA; CDR2 reads FQGNSA. In DNA form, the CDR3 reads TGTGCCAGCAGCTTAGGTAGACAGACTAATGAAAAACTGTTTTTT. Protein: CASSLGRQTNEKLFF.

The chain combines TRBV14 with TRBJ1-2; tentative D call: TRBD1 (6 bases). Germline values: CDR1 SGHDN, CDR2 FVKESK. V gave up 0 bases and J gave up 10 bases, with 12 bases separating them. CDR3 size: 13 residues. The CDR3 spells CASSQDRTASYTF. The DNA of the CDR3 is TGTGCCAGCAGCCAAGATCGGACAGCCTCCTACACCTTC. The variable domain in full, completed from reference TRBV14 and TRBJ1-2, reads EAGVTQFPSHSVIEKGQTVTLRCDPISGHDNLYWYRRVMGKEIKFLLHFVKESKQDESGMPNNRFLAERTGGTYSTLKVQPAELEDSGVYFCASSQDRTASYTFGSGTRLTVV.

The chain employs TRBV6-2 or TRBV6-3 and TRBJ2-3; TRBD2 matches at 11 bases. The CDR3 is 15 residues long. Trimming took 5 bases from V and 3 from J; bases not matched to a gene: 4. CDR1 MNHEY and CDR2 SVGEGT come from the germline V gene. CDR3 DNA sequence: TGTGCCAGCAGTCAACTAGCGGGAGCGACAGATACGCAGTATTTT. Encoded protein: CASSQLAGATDTQYF.

This clone was found once. V gene TRBV15 combines with J gene TRBJ1-3; perhaps TRBD1 as D (6 bases). V lost 4 bases to trimming and J lost 3 bases, with 10 bases between them. The germline CDR1 and CDR2 sequences are LNHNV and YYDKDF (reference sequence). CDR3 length: 14 amino acids. In nucleotides, the CDR3 is TGTGCCACCAGCAAGGGGACAATTGGAAACACCATATATTTT. Its protein is CATSKGTIGNTIYF.

The V and J genes are TRBV6-1 and TRBJ1-2; TRBD1 matches at 8 bases. V was clipped by 1 base and J by 7 bases; unmatched bases: 5. This CDR3 has 14 amino acids. In germline, CDR1 is MNHNS, CDR2 SASEGT. CDR3 DNA: TGTGCCAGCAGTGAAGTTGGCAGGGGGCTTGGCTACACCTTC. Residues: CASSEVGRGLGYTF.

J is TRBJ2-4 and V is TRBV18; the D gene is possibly TRBD2 (6 bases). CDR3 size: 15 residues. The germline gives CDR1 KGHSH, CDR2 LQKENI. V lost 0 bases to trimming and J lost 1 base, with 7 bases between them. The CDR3 DNA reads TGTGCCAGCTCACCACCGGGGGGTGCCAAAAACATTCAGTACTTC. Translating it yields CASSPPGGAKNIQYF.

In its sample, this clone was seen a few times. The chain has TRBV4-1 and TRBJ2-1; 10 bases agree with TRBD2. CDR1 and CDR2 (germline): MGHRA, YSYEKL. With 4 bases clipped from V and 4 bases from J, the junction kept 4 bases outside the gene matches. The CDR3 length is 15 residues. CDR3 coding DNA: TGCGCCAGCAGCCGTAGCGGGGGGCCATACAATGAGCAGTTCTTC. This translates into CASSRSGGPYNEQFF.

V is TRBV4-3 and J is TRBJ2-6; D call uncertain. The CDR3 runs to 18 residues. CDR1 LGHNA and CDR2 YSLEER come from the germline V gene. V was shortened by 4 bases and J by 0 bases, with 16 bases between the two germline ends. The CDR3 DNA is TGCGCCAGCAGCCGTGACTGGAGTATCCGCTCTGGGGCCAACGTCCTGACTTTC. It yields the protein CASSRDWSIRSGANVLTF.

In this sample, this clone turned up a few times. The J gene is TRBJ2-1, the V gene TRBV6-1, with D possibly matching TRBD2 (6 bases). The germline gives CDR1 MNHNS, CDR2 SASEGT. CDR3 length equals 17 residues. V lost 4 bases and J lost 0, with 16 bases in between. The CDR3 DNA reads as TGTGCCAGCAGTGGGATTCCAGCGGGTAGCTCCTACAATGAGCAGTTCTTC. Its protein product is CASSGIPAGSSYNEQFF.

CDR3 coding DNA: TGTGCCATCAGTGAGCCAGGTTTCGAGCAGTACTTC. Its protein is CAISEPGFEQYF. V is TRBV10-3 and J is TRBJ2-7; D is undetermined. Germline lookup yields CDR1 ENHRY and CDR2 SYGVKD. The V end lost 2 bases, the J end lost 6 bases, and 8 bases lay between the germline ends. The CDR3 runs to 12 residues.

This clone appeared once. The rearrangement uses TRBV28 and TRBJ2-4; 7 bases are shared with TRBD1. CDR1 and CDR2 from the germline V gene are MDHEN and SYDVKM. The CDR3 is 14 amino acids. The junction had 7 bases not matched to a gene; V was cut back by 6 bases and J by 5 bases. The CDR3 coding sequence is TGTGCCAGCAGCCAACAGGGGTTTCAAAACATTCAGTACTTC. Its translation: CASSQQGFQNIQYF.

The J gene is TRBJ2-2, the V gene TRBV28, with TRBD2 as a possible D gene (7 bases). CDR3 length equals 15 residues. Trimming took off 6 bases at V and 4 bases at J, with 15 bases between the two ends. CDR1 and CDR2 (germline): MDHEN, SYDVKM. The CDR3 region has the DNA TGTGCCAGCAGCCGAGGGGGGGTCTTCACCGGGGAGCTGTTTTTT. Amino acid sequence: CASSRGGVFTGELFF.

The V gene is TRBV11-3, the J gene TRBJ2-5; 8 bases agree with TRBD1. The CDR3 runs to 15 residues. Germline CDR1 reads SGHNT; CDR2 reads YENEEA. J was trimmed by 5 bases and V by 1 base; bases with no gene match: 6. This chain's CDR3 is CASSLGTGGLETQYF. The CDR3 nucleotides are TGTGCCAGCAGCTTAGGTACAGGGGGACTGGAGACCCAGTACTTC. Variable domain in full (rest from reference TRBV11-3 and TRBJ2-5): EAGVVQSPRYKIIEKKQPVAFWCNPISGHNTLYWYLQNLGQGPELLIRYENEEAVDDSQLPKDRFSAERLKGVDSTLKIQPAELGDSAVYLCASSLGTGGLETQYFGPGTRLLVL.

This chain links TRBV19 with TRBJ1-2; 7 nucleotides agree with TRBD1. The germline gives CDR1 LNHDA, CDR2 SQIVND (reference sequence). This CDR3 has 15 amino acids. J was trimmed by 4 bases and V by 5 bases; bases with no gene match: 10. The CDR3 sequence: CASSQRTGGSYGYTF. The CDR3 DNA reads TGTGCCAGTAGTCAAAGGACAGGAGGATCCTATGGCTACACCTTC. The whole variable domain, remainder taken from reference TRBV19 and TRBJ1-2, is DGGITQSPKYLFRKEGQNVTLSCEQNLNHDAMYWYRQDPGQGLRLIYYSQIVNDFQKGDIAEGYSVSREKKESFPLTVTSAQKNPTAFYLCASSQRTGGSYGYTFGSGTRLTVV.

This chain joins TRBV6-5 and TRBJ2-7, with D perhaps TRBD1 (5 bases). The V end was cut by 7 bases, the J end by 5 bases, with 15 bases between. The V gene's germline CDR1 is MNHEY and CDR2 SVGAGI. This CDR3 has 13 amino acids. This CDR3 reads CASNRKPSDEQYF. CDR3 bases: TGTGCCAGCAACAGGAAACCTTCGGACGAGCAGTACTTC.

The V call is TRBV28, the J call TRBJ1-2, with D uncertain. Trimming left V 6 bases short and J 8 bases short, with 13 bases between. The V gene's germline CDR1 is MDHEN and CDR2 SYDVKM. The CDR3 totals 12 residues. The DNA for the CDR3 is TGTGCCAGCAGATACAGCGGAGGGGGCTACACCTTC. Translation: CASRYSGGGYTF.

This clone is labeled large. This chain joins TRBV28 and TRBJ1-5, with no clear D. Germline assignment: CDR1 MDHEN and CDR2 SYDVKM. The CDR3 is 15 residues long. Trimming stripped 1 base from V and 5 bases from J, with 12 bases between. The DNA for the CDR3 is TGTGCCAGCAGTTTATACCTCCTATCCTATCAGCCCCAGCATTTT. Translation gives CASSLYLLSYQPQHF.